The source of this T cell receptor beta chain is a study of T cell responses to AZD1222 COVID-19 vaccine. This clone has just one count. In germline, CDR1 is MDHEN, CDR2 SYDVKM. V was clipped by 8 bases and J by 1 base, with 14 bases between them. The CDR3 has 14 residues. The protocol was immunoSEQ multiplex PCR, while the TCRdb copy is restricted to in-frame clones and leaves out a portion. Among roughly 150,000 clones listed, 90% to 95% were seen once. This sequence originates from an adult who received the AZD1222 COVID-19 vaccine. Here the sequenced sample was peripheral blood, taken 28 days after the second AZD1222 dose. The V gene is TRBV28, the J gene TRBJ1-2; D unclear. The DNA for the CDR3 is TGTGCCAGCCTCTCCGGATGGGTTAACTATGGCTACACCTTC. Translated, it gives CASLSGWVNYGYTF.